The 30 T cell receptor beta chains given below trace back to one sample, sequenced in a study of post-analysis software for immune sequencing data. These receptors have no identified antigens. Findings of the study overall: Five TRBV segments were significantly more frequent in patients than in controls. TRBV5-6, TRBV5-1 and TRBV20-1 were among these segments.

TCR beta cDNA libraries had unique molecular identifiers. TCRdb re-called the PCR reads through MiXCR, storing one row per CDR3 protein. The sample lists about 540,000 distinct CDR3 sequences, around 31% occurring once. The sample consisted of blood. The origin of the receptors is a girl under 18 with multiple sclerosis.

This clonotype has only a few counts. V is TRBV4-1 and J is TRBJ2-7; D is possibly TRBD1 (6 bases). This CDR3 is 15 amino acids long. The germline V and J ends were trimmed by 0 bases and 4 bases, with 13 bases remaining between them. Looked up from germline, CDR1 is MGHRA and CDR2 is YSYEKL. The CDR3 sequence is CASSQEAMGHYEQYF. In nucleotides, the CDR3 is TGCGCCAGCAGCCAAGAAGCTATGGGACATTACGAGCAGTACTTC.

In regard to this clonotype: At one end, the junction sequence differs from germline, possibly due to a read error. The J gene is TRBJ1-2, the V gene TRBV27; possibly TRBD1 for D (6 bases). Germline lookup yields CDR1 MNHEY and CDR2 SMNVEV (reference sequence). This CDR3 is built from 15 residues. The CDR3 DNA is TGTGTCAGCAGTTCCTCCGGACAGCGGGCCTATGGCTACACCTTC. Protein product: CVSSSSGQRAYGYTF.

The table lists this clonotype with a few counts. The chain couples TRBV20-1 to TRBJ2-3; D possibly uses TRBD1 or TRBD2 (5 bases each). Trimming pared 8 bases from V and 0 bases from J, leaving 15 bases between. Germline V gene data show CDR1 as DFQATT and CDR2 as SNEGSKA (reference sequence). This CDR3 is 14 amino acids long. In DNA form, the CDR3 reads TGCAGTATTGGATTAAGGGACAGCACAGATACGCAGTATTTT. Its protein product is CSIGLRDSTDTQYF.

V is TRBV29-1 and J is TRBJ2-5; weak D call: TRBD1 (6 bases). The V gene lost 2 bases and the J gene lost 4 bases, with 14 bases spanning the gap. The CDR3 contains 14 residues. CDR1 SQVTM and CDR2 ANQGSEA come from the germline V gene. The CDR3 spells CSVESGVVGETQYF. DNA of the CDR3: TGCAGCGTTGAATCAGGGGTCGTAGGAGAGACCCAGTACTTC.

The genes are TRBV12-3 or TRBV12-4 and TRBJ2-7, with 7 bases matching TRBD2. Trimming at V came to 4 bases and at J to 3 bases, leaving 3 bases not matched to a gene. CDR3 length: 13 residues. Here the CDR3 reads CASSSRTSYEQYF. Written as DNA, the CDR3 is TGTGCCAGCAGTTCTCGGACTAGCTACGAGCAGTACTTC.

The V call is TRBV12-3 or TRBV12-4, the J call TRBJ1-2; D gene unclear. Trimming shortened V by 4 bases and J by 3 bases, and 12 bases separated the two germline ends. The CDR3 extends over 14 amino acids. This CDR3 is CASSSLAAHYGYTF. The CDR3 region has the DNA TGTGCCAGCAGTTCCTTAGCAGCGCACTATGGCTACACCTTC.

CDR3 DNA sequence: TGTGCCAGCAGTGCCCGGACAGGGGACACAGATACGCAGTATTTT. Translation: CASSARTGDTDTQYF. This chain links TRBV6-5 with TRBJ2-3; 9 bases are a match to TRBD1. V lost 5 bases and J lost 2; bases outside the gene matches: 5. Germline CDR1 reads MNHEY; CDR2 reads SVGAGI. The CDR3 is 15 residues long.

Details on this clonotype: A read error may be the cause here, since a much bigger clone is one base away. The chain employs TRBV7-7 and TRBJ2-1; 7 nucleotides agree with TRBD1. Germline-derived CDR1 and CDR2 are SSHAT and FNYEAQ (reference sequence). The CDR3 sequence is 15 residues long. For the CDR3, the DNA is TGTGTCAGCAGCCCGGGACAGTCAGAACGCAATGAGCAGTTCTTC. This translates into CVSSPGQSERNEQFF.

The sample holds a few counts of this clonotype. V is TRBV7-9 and J is TRBJ2-5, with 14 bases aligning to TRBD2. The germline gives CDR1 SEHNR, CDR2 FQNEAQ (reference sequence). V trimming: 2 bases; J trimming: 5 bases; junction bases outside the gene matches: 16. CDR3 length equals 20 residues. CDR3 loop: CASSLPTIGLAGGQGETQYF. The CDR3 nucleotides read TGTGCCAGCAGCTTACCGACAATCGGACTAGCGGGGGGACAAGGGGAGACCCAGTACTTC. Complete variable domain (other parts from reference TRBV7-9 and TRBJ2-5): DTGVSQNPRHKITKRGQNVTFRCDPISEHNRLYWYRQTLGQGPEFLTYFQNEAQLEKSRLLSDRFSAERPKGSFSTLEIQRTEQGDSAMYLCASSLPTIGLAGGQGETQYFGPGTRLLVL.

The gene calls are TRBV5-1 and TRBJ1-2; D unresolved. The CDR3 consists of 12 residues. V gave up 4 bases and J gave up 6 bases, with 10 bases separating them. Germline-derived CDR1 and CDR2 are SGHRS and YFSETQ. CDR3 amino acids: CASSPEDHGYTF. CDR3 nucleotide sequence: TGCGCCAGCAGCCCCGAGGACCATGGCTACACCTTC. The full variable domain, in which reference TRBV5-1 and TRBJ1-2 provide the parts outside the CDR3, is KAGVTQTPRYLIKTRGQQVTLSCSPISGHRSVSWYQQTPGQGLQFLFEYFSETQRNKGNFPGRFSGRQFSNSRSEMNVSTLELGDSALYLCASSPEDHGYTFGSGTRLTVV.

In regard to this clonotype: At one end the junction does not follow the germline gene, possibly because of a read error. The rearrangement joins TRBV12-3 or TRBV12-4 to TRBJ2-7; 9 nucleotides align to TRBD1. The CDR3 has 13 residues. CDR3 region: CASGQGLSYEQYF. In nucleotides, the CDR3 is TGTGCCAGTGGACAGGGGCTCTCCTACGAACAGTACTTC.

This rearrangement joins TRBV12-3 or TRBV12-4 to TRBJ2-5; D ambiguous. The V end lost 0 bases, the J end lost 7 bases, and 9 bases lay between the germline ends. CDR3 length: 13 residues. This CDR3 is CASSLADFGTQYF. CDR3 nucleotides: TGTGCCAGCAGTTTAGCGGATTTCGGGACCCAGTACTTC.

The V and J genes are TRBV6-1 and TRBJ1-2; D gene unclear. CDR1 and CDR2 (germline): MNHNS, SASEGT. The CDR3 runs 13 residues. V was cut by 6 bases and J by 3 bases, with 11 bases left in between. The CDR3 DNA is TGTGCCAGCAGCCCCCGGAAGGACTATGGCTACACCTTC. This encodes CASSPRKDYGYTF.

The chain employs TRBV6-4 and TRBJ1-6; 9 bases are a match to TRBD1. The trim removed 5 bases at V and 7 bases at J, leaving 6 bases unmatched. CDR1 MRHNA and CDR2 SNTAGT come from the germline V gene. This CDR3 is 15 amino acids long. The CDR3 bases are TGTGCCAGCAGTCAAACAGGGGGCGTGAATTCACCCCTCCACTTT. It encodes CASSQTGGVNSPLHF.

As to this clonotype: Sequence at one end of the junction differs from germline and may be a read error. This chain joins TRBV5-5 and TRBJ2-6, with 9 bases matching TRBD1. The germline V gene encodes CDR1 SGHKS and CDR2 YYEKEE (reference sequence). This CDR3 comprises 18 residues. CDR3 sequence: CACSWAGTGSSGANVLTF. The CDR3, as DNA: TGTGCCTGCAGCTGGGCCGGGACAGGGAGCTCTGGGGCCAACGTCCTGACTTTC.

There are a few counts of this clonotype. The V gene is TRBV6-6, the J gene TRBJ1-1; TRBD1 agrees at 9 bases. The germline V gene encodes CDR1 MNHNY and CDR2 SVGAGI (reference sequence). The CDR3 covers 16 residues. The V gene end was trimmed by 6 bases and the J gene end by 0 bases; junction bases not matched to a gene: 8. This CDR3 reads CASSPTGGFVNTEAFF. As DNA, the CDR3 is TGTGCCAGCAGCCCGACAGGGGGATTTGTGAACACTGAAGCTTTCTTT.

This clonotype has a handful of counts. The chain couples TRBV6-5 to TRBJ2-5; possible D gene TRBD1, 6 bases. The CDR3 totals 16 residues. With 5 bases removed from V and 0 bases from J, the gap between germline ends came to 16 bases. Germline CDR1 reads MNHEY; CDR2 reads SVGAGI. For the CDR3, the DNA is TGTGCCAGCAGTCCAACTCTGGGGGCGTACCAAGAGACCCAGTACTTC. It translates to CASSPTLGAYQETQYF.

This rearrangement joins TRBV12-3 or TRBV12-4 to TRBJ1-4, with D unclear. The CDR3 is 16 amino acids. The V end lost 3 bases, the J end lost 0 bases, and 11 bases lay between the germline ends. CDR3 in amino acids: CASSFKLGTTNEKLFF. The CDR3 DNA follows: TGTGCCAGCAGTTTCAAGTTGGGTACAACTAATGAAAAACTGTTTTTT.

This clonotype appeared a few times. The J gene is TRBJ2-1, the V gene TRBV25-1; no firm D call. The CDR3 contains 14 residues. Trimming pared 4 bases from V and 4 bases from J, leaving 11 bases between. Germline CDR1 and CDR2: MGHDK and SYGVNS. In DNA form, the CDR3 reads TGTGCCAGCAGTGGAGCCCTCCCTTACAATGAGCAGTTCTTC. Amino acid sequence: CASSGALPYNEQFF.

This clonotype was seen once. The chain couples TRBV20-1 to TRBJ1-2; D not certain. This CDR3 region has 15 residues. From germline, CDR1 is DFQATT and CDR2 SNEGSKA (reference sequence). The V end lost 0 bases, the J end lost 1 base, and 12 bases lay between the germline ends. In nucleotides, the CDR3 is TGCAGTGCTAGAGAACCCGGGCACTATAACTATGGCTACACCTTC. Translated: CSAREPGHYNYGYTF.

The chain has TRBV5-1 and TRBJ1-1; TRBD1 aligns across 9 bases. CDR3 length: 15 residues. Germline V gene data show CDR1 as SGHRS and CDR2 as YFSETQ. V shed 4 bases and J 3 bases; nucleotides not matched to a gene: 7. The CDR3, as DNA: TGCGCCAGCAGCAGGGGACAGGGAGATGACACTGAAGCTTTCTTT. This sequence encodes CASSRGQGDDTEAFF. Full variable domain (remainder filled in from reference TRBV5-1 and TRBJ1-1): KAGVTQTPRYLIKTRGQQVTLSCSPISGHRSVSWYQQTPGQGLQFLFEYFSETQRNKGNFPGRFSGRQFSNSRSEMNVSTLELGDSALYLCASSRGQGDDTEAFFGQGTRLTVV.

The rearrangement uses TRBV6-1 and TRBJ1-1; D unclear. Trimming pared 5 bases from V and 6 bases from J, leaving 13 bases between. CDR3 length equals 13 residues. CDR1 is MNHNS, CDR2 SASEGT, per germline. CDR3 region: CASSTKVDAEAFF. In nucleotides, the CDR3 is TGTGCCAGCAGTACAAAGGTAGACGCTGAAGCTTTCTTT.

The J gene is TRBJ2-1, the V gene TRBV19, with D unclear. Germline V gene sequence: CDR1 LNHDA, CDR2 SQIVND (reference sequence). V was clipped by 0 bases and J by 8 bases, with 11 bases between them. The CDR3 spans 14 residues. The CDR3 is CASSIDLLSDEQFF. The CDR3 DNA reads TGTGCCAGTAGTATAGATCTGCTGAGCGATGAGCAGTTCTTC. The variable domain in full, completed from reference TRBV19 and TRBJ2-1, reads DGGITQSPKYLFRKEGQNVTLSCEQNLNHDAMYWYRQDPGQGLRLIYYSQIVNDFQKGDIAEGYSVSREKKESFPLTVTSAQKNPTAFYLCASSIDLLSDEQFFGPGTRLTVL.

This clonotype was detected only a few times. This rearrangement joins TRBV5-6 to TRBJ2-5; 10 bases are a match to TRBD2. The junction had 12 bases not matched to a gene; V was cut back by 2 bases and J by 5 bases. CDR1 and CDR2 (germline): SGHDT, YYEEEE. The CDR3 is 17 amino acids. The CDR3 is CASSLPRAGGPVETQYF. The CDR3 DNA is TGTGCCAGCAGCTTACCCCGAGCGGGGGGGCCTGTGGAGACCCAGTACTTC.

This rearrangement joins TRBV5-1 to TRBJ1-5; D ambiguous. Germline V gives CDR1 SGHRS, CDR2 YFSETQ. Deletions cut 4 bases from V and 2 bases from J, with 19 bases between. The CDR3 sequence is 17 residues long. CDR3 protein: CASSPEGWGRGNQPQHF. The CDR3 DNA sequence: TGCGCCAGCAGCCCCGAAGGGTGGGGTAGGGGCAATCAGCCCCAGCATTTT. The variable domain in full, completed from reference TRBV5-1 and TRBJ1-5, reads KAGVTQTPRYLIKTRGQQVTLSCSPISGHRSVSWYQQTPGQGLQFLFEYFSETQRNKGNFPGRFSGRQFSNSRSEMNVSTLELGDSALYLCASSPEGWGRGNQPQHFGDGTRLSIL.

This clonotype was seen a handful of times. V usage is TRBV5-1 and J usage is TRBJ2-3; the match to TRBD2 covers 9 bases. The CDR3 length is 16 residues. With 2 bases clipped from V and 2 bases from J, the junction kept 6 bases outside the gene matches. The germline CDR1 and CDR2 sequences are SGHRS and YFSETQ. The DNA for the CDR3 is TGCGCCAGCAGCTTCGGCGGGGGGGGTTCCACAGATACGCAGTATTTT. It encodes CASSFGGGGSTDTQYF.

This rearrangement joins TRBV19 to TRBJ2-4; D is unresolved. TRBJ2-5 matches the DNA end more closely, so the J call is doubtful. Germline CDR1 is LNHDA and CDR2 is SQIVND (reference sequence). The CDR3 length is 13 residues. The CDR3, as DNA: TGTGCCAGTAGCGGTACCCCTGGAGAGACCCAGTACTTC. Its protein is CASSGTPGETQYF.

The V call is TRBV6-6, the J call TRBJ1-3, with 7 bases aligning to TRBD1. Trimming at V came to 5 bases and at J to 8 bases, leaving 6 bases not matched to a gene. The CDR3 is 13 amino acids. Germline lookup yields CDR1 MNHNY and CDR2 SVGAGI (reference sequence). The CDR3, as DNA: TGTGCCAGCAGTCCACAGGGGACTTACACCATATATTTT. Its protein product is CASSPQGTYTIYF.

The chain uses TRBV10-2 and TRBJ2-3; D may correspond to TRBD1 or TRBD2 (6 bases each). Germline loops: CDR1 WSHSY, CDR2 SAAADI. V was clipped by 3 bases and J by 6 bases, with 13 bases between them. This CDR3 has 14 amino acids. The CDR3 bases are TGCGCCAGCAGTGACGGAGGGGGGTTCGATACGCAGTATTTT. It yields the protein CASSDGGGFDTQYF.

The CDR3 region has the DNA TGCAGTGCTCTACCGGGACTAGAACAAGATACGCAGTATTTT. Residues: CSALPGLEQDTQYF. This rearrangement joins TRBV20-1 to TRBJ2-3; TRBD2 matches at 8 bases. CDR3 length: 14 amino acids. Germline trimming cut 5 bases from V and 5 bases from J; bases unmatched to any gene: 9. Germline V gene data show CDR1 as DFQATT and CDR2 as SNEGSKA (reference sequence).